The 16 T cell receptor beta chains listed next were all sequenced from one sample in a study of technical replicates of blood from a handful of donors. Repertoires were generated with immunoSEQ multiplex PCR, while TCRdb's copy carries only in-frame clones and drops some. The repertoire holds about 49,000 clones, roughly 92% seen once, with about 4.3% in the top ten. The source material was PBMCs. The source of these receptors is a human donor in good health. Some clones in this sample may be carry-over from other donors' samples.

The sample holds one count of this clone. This rearrangement joins TRBV5-1 to TRBJ2-5; 15 positions agree with TRBD2. Losses at the gene ends were 4 bases for V and 2 bases for J; bases not matched to a gene: 9. The CDR3 is 18 amino acids. Germline V gene sequence: CDR1 SGHRS, CDR2 YFSETQ. As DNA, the CDR3 is TGCGCCAGCAGCGTTTGGACTAGCGGGGGGGTCCCTCAAGAGACCCAGTACTTC. The encoded protein is CASSVWTSGGVPQETQYF.

V gene TRBV7-2 combines with J gene TRBJ2-7; 9 bases agree with TRBD2. V gave up 1 base and J gave up 3 bases; unmatched junction bases: 16. There are 19 residues in the CDR3. Germline V gene data show CDR1 as SGHTA and CDR2 as FQGNSA. This CDR3 is CASSLGDHKASGVGYEQYF. In DNA form, the CDR3 reads TGTGCCAGCAGCTTAGGGGATCATAAGGCTAGCGGGGTGGGCTACGAGCAGTACTTC.

This chain links TRBV5-1 with TRBJ2-1, with D perhaps matching TRBD1 (5 bases). This CDR3 has 15 residues. Between the trimmed V and J ends, which lost 5 bases and 0 bases, there was a span of 12 bases. Germline CDR1 reads SGHRS; CDR2 reads YFSETQ. The DNA for the CDR3 is TGCGCCAGCAGTCAAGGACAAACCTCCTACAATGAGCAGTTCTTC. Translation: CASSQGQTSYNEQFF.

The gene calls are TRBV7-9 and TRBJ2-7, with TRBD2 as a possible D gene (6 bases). CDR3 length: 13 residues. Germline V CDR1 and CDR2: SEHNR, FQNEAQ (reference sequence). Trimming stripped 5 bases from V and 6 bases from J, with 14 bases between. The DNA of the CDR3 is TGTGCCAGCAGCCACACCGGCGGGGCCGAGCAGTACTTC. It codes for CASSHTGGAEQYF.

By frequency in the sample, this clone is medium-sized. The rearrangement links TRBV5-6 to TRBJ2-5, with D unresolved. Germline V gene data show CDR1 as SGHDT and CDR2 as YYEEEE. V was shortened by 0 bases and J by 0 bases, with 6 bases between the two germline ends. The CDR3 covers 14 residues. This CDR3 reads CASSLVADQETQYF. The DNA of the CDR3 is TGTGCCAGCAGCTTGGTGGCAGACCAAGAGACCCAGTACTTC.

The chain has TRBV2 and TRBJ1-2; possibly TRBD1 for D (5 bases). Looked up from germline, CDR1 is SNHLY and CDR2 is FYNNEI. V lost 7 bases, J lost 6 bases, and 9 bases lay in between. CDR3 length: 11 amino acids. The CDR3 is CASTRGNGYTF. The CDR3 DNA is TGTGCCAGCACTCGGGGGAATGGCTACACCTTC.

The chain has TRBV11-3 and TRBJ2-3; 12 nucleotides align to TRBD2. In germline, CDR1 is SGHNT, CDR2 YENEEA. This CDR3 has 15 amino acids. The ends lost 4 bases at V and 6 bases at J; junction bases unmatched: 5. CDR3 in DNA: TGTGCCAGCAGCTACGGACTAGCGGGGTCGGATACGCAGTATTTT. Translated, it gives CASSYGLAGSDTQYF. The entire variable domain, with the rest obtained from reference TRBV11-3 and TRBJ2-3, is as follows: EAGVVQSPRYKIIEKKQPVAFWCNPISGHNTLYWYLQNLGQGPELLIRYENEEAVDDSQLPKDRFSAERLKGVDSTLKIQPAELGDSAVYLCASSYGLAGSDTQYFGPGTRLTVL.

The chain links TRBV7-9 to TRBJ2-7; 10 positions agree with TRBD1. Losses at the gene ends were 5 bases for V and 7 bases for J; bases not matched to a gene: 14. This CDR3 contains 16 residues. Per germline, CDR1 SEHNR and CDR2 FQNEAQ (reference sequence). Here the CDR3 reads CASSPTPGQGPPEQYF. CDR3 sequence (DNA): TGTGCCAGCAGCCCAACTCCGGGACAGGGGCCCCCTGAGCAGTACTTC.

This chain joins TRBV4-2 and TRBJ2-3; 14 bases are shared with TRBD2. The CDR3 spans 19 residues. CDR1 LGHNA and CDR2 YNFKEQ come from the germline V gene. V gave up 0 bases and J gave up 3 bases; unmatched junction bases: 8. This chain's CDR3 is CASSQDGLAGGGRTDTQYF. The CDR3 coding sequence is TGTGCCAGCAGCCAAGATGGACTAGCGGGGGGCGGTAGGACAGATACGCAGTATTTT.

This clone is a singleton in its sample. The rearrangement joins TRBV6-1 to TRBJ1-1; 10 nucleotides align to TRBD1. CDR3 length equals 12 residues. V lost 10 bases and J lost 4; bases outside the gene matches: 3. Germline CDR1 MNHNS, CDR2 SASEGT. The CDR3 nucleotides are TGTGCCATCGGACAGGGGGGCACTGAAGCTTTCTTT. Translated: CAIGQGGTEAFF.

The gene calls are TRBV11-2 and TRBJ1-4; 8 bases map to TRBD1. Germline CDR1 is SGHAT and CDR2 is FQNNGV. CDR3 length equals 14 residues. Losses at the gene ends were 3 bases for V and 5 bases for J; bases not matched to a gene: 2. CDR3 protein: CASSFRGQNEKLFF. The CDR3 bases are TGTGCCAGCAGCTTCAGGGGGCAAAATGAAAAACTGTTTTTT. Combining the CDR3 with reference TRBV11-2 and TRBJ1-4 gives the whole variable domain EAGVAQSPRYKIIEKRQSVAFWCNPISGHATLYWYQQILGQGPKLLIQFQNNGVVDDSQLPKDRFSAERLKGVDSTLKIQPAKLEDSAVYLCASSFRGQNEKLFFGSGTQLSVL.

V usage is TRBV5-1 and J usage is TRBJ2-2; 7 positions match TRBD2. V shed 6 bases, J shed 0 bases, and the junction held 2 bases outside the gene matches. The V gene's germline CDR1 is SGHRS and CDR2 YFSETQ. There are 14 residues in the CDR3. The CDR3 loop is CASTSGPNTGELFF. The CDR3 region has the DNA TGCGCCAGCACTAGCGGACCGAACACCGGGGAGCTGTTTTTT.

Only one count was recorded for this clone. The rearrangement links TRBV5-1 to TRBJ2-1; the match to TRBD2 covers 7 bases. The CDR3 extends over 15 amino acids. CDR1 and CDR2 (germline): SGHRS, YFSETQ. Trimming cost V 0 bases and J 9 bases; bases outside gene matches: 9. DNA for the CDR3: TGCGCCAGCAGCTTGGCCTGGGGGGGGTCGGTTGAGCAGTTCTTC. Protein: CASSLAWGGSVEQFF.

The chain's CDR3 is CASSLARGGMNTEAFF. CDR3 nucleotides: TGTGCCAGCAGCTTAGCCAGGGGCGGAATGAACACTGAAGCTTTCTTT. This rearrangement joins TRBV7-9 to TRBJ1-1, with D perhaps matching TRBD1 (6 bases). The length of the CDR3 is 16 residues. Trimming shortened V by 0 bases and J by 0 bases, and 11 bases separated the two germline ends. CDR1 is SEHNR and CDR2 is FQNEAQ in the germline V gene (reference sequence).

The rearrangement uses TRBV5-5 and TRBJ1-5; D remains ambiguous. V shed 0 bases and J shed 13 bases, with 14 bases lying between them. Per the germline V gene, CDR1 is SGHKS and CDR2 is YYEKEE (reference sequence). The CDR3 is 13 amino acids. This CDR3 reads CASSLEWSGAQHF. In DNA, the CDR3 is TGTGCCAGCAGCTTGGAGTGGTCCGGAGCGCAGCATTTT.

The V call is TRBV9, the J call TRBJ2-7; 9 bases are a match to TRBD2. Germline values: CDR1 SGDLS, CDR2 YYNGEE. The CDR3 runs to 15 residues. The J segment lost 3 bases and the V segment lost 3 bases, leaving 7 bases of the junction unmatched. This CDR3 is CASSGTSETLYEQYF. For the CDR3, the DNA is TGTGCCAGCAGCGGGACTAGCGAGACTCTCTACGAGCAGTACTTC. The full variable domain, with the rest looked up from reference TRBV9 and TRBJ2-7, is DSGVTQTPKHLITATGQRVTLRCSPRSGDLSVYWYQQSLDQGLQFLIQYYNGEERAKGNILERFSAQQFPDLHSELNLSSLELGDSALYFCASSGTSETLYEQYFGPGTRLTVT.